This record concerns one TCR beta chain sequence. Its antigen is unknown. This sample is part of a study of CD8+ T cells in alopecia areata. Study-level information: Tofacitinib administration to treated patients was oral, at 5 to 10 mg twice daily. Among treated patients, severity was scored by affected scalp area percentage.

This CDR3 region has 13 residues. V lost 6 bases, J lost 5 bases, and 11 bases lay in between. Germline CDR1 and CDR2: SNHLY and FYNNEI. Extracted from the samples, RNA was reverse transcribed into cDNA to serve as the sequencing template. Produced via immunoSEQ multiplex PCR; TCRdb's table is partial and in-frame only. The repertoire consists of under 350,000 clones, with roughly 64% occurring once and the leading ten covering over 1.5%. Study-level findings and limits: Persistence in scalp and blood during tofacitinib was observed for many expanded lesional clones.

As to treatment: oral pan-JAK inhibitor, 5-10 mg twice daily. The chain employs TRBV2 and TRBJ1-5; tentatively, D is TRBD1 (5 bases). This material consisted of CD4+ T cells sorted from blood, taken at week 24, from a patient treated with tofacitinib. The sequence was collected from a human donor with alopecia areata. The CDR3 loop reads CASRGGSHQPQHF. Written as DNA, the CDR3 is TGTGCCAGCAGGGGGGGGTCCCATCAGCCCCAGCATTTT.